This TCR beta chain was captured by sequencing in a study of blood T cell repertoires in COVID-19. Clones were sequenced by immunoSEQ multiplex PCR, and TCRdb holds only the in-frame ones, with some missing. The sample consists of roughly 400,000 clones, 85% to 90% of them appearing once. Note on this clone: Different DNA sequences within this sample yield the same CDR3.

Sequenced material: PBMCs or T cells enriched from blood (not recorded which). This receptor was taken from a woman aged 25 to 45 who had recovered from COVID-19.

CDR3 nucleotides: TGCGCCAGCAGCTTAGGGACAGTTAATGAAAAACTGTTTTTT. Its protein is CASSLGTVNEKLFF. The chain carries TRBV5-1 and TRBJ1-4; 7 bases fit TRBD1. Germline CDR1 is SGHRS and CDR2 is YFSETQ. This CDR3 is built from 14 residues. V shed 2 bases, J shed 4 bases, and the junction held 2 bases outside the gene matches.